This T cell receptor beta chain was sequenced for a study of graft-versus-host responses after intestinal transplantation. Study-wide background: Induction using anti-thymocyte globulin, followed by tacrolimus and steroids for two to three years, was given to all recipients. Study-level points and caveats: Early HvG declines after transplant were associated with peak circulating GvH clone levels. GvH clones were identified in recipient marrow, with some first appearing in ileum or blood.

Profiling relied on immunoSEQ multiplex PCR, and the TCRdb table lists in-frame clones only, not all of them. The table shows about 120,000 clones, with around nine tenths occurring only once. CDR3 length equals 16 residues. The junction had 7 bases not matched to a gene; V was cut back by 0 bases and J by 3 bases. The germline gives CDR1 SGHRS, CDR2 YFSETQ. As regards this clone: The antigen remains undetermined.

This sequence was found in a human donor who received an intestinal transplant. The source material was unstimulated CD4+ T cells sorted from spleen or lymph node cells, sampled before intestinal transplant. The chain recombines TRBV5-1 with TRBJ2-7; 9 nucleotides align to TRBD2. The DNA for the CDR3 is TGCGCCAGCAGCTTGGGCACCGGGACTAGCTTCTACGAGCAGTACTTC. As protein: CASSLGTGTSFYEQYF. The entire variable domain, with the rest obtained from reference TRBV5-1 and TRBJ2-7, is as follows: KAGVTQTPRYLIKTRGQQVTLSCSPISGHRSVSWYQQTPGQGLQFLFEYFSETQRNKGNFPGRFSGRQFSNSRSEMNVSTLELGDSALYLCASSLGTGTSFYEQYFGPGTRLTVT.